A selection of T cell receptor beta chains follows, all from one sample in a study of blood T cell repertoires in COVID-19. Clones were sequenced by immunoSEQ multiplex PCR, and TCRdb holds only the in-frame ones, with some missing. The top ten clones hold 2.9% of a sample with tens of thousands of clones, around nine tenths of them seen once. Sample: peripheral blood. The source is a woman older than 75 with acute or convalescent COVID-19. Both conserved end residues are part of each CDR3. The D gene is left open where the match is weak. Some rows have no size entry. The others give once, few or many, or a class for an expanded clone.

abundance: .
d_gene: TRBD1
v_gene: TRBV6-6
j_gene: TRBJ1-5
CDR3aa: CASSQPAGGSGQPQHF
CDR3nt: TGTGCCAGCAGCCAACCCGCAGGGGGCTCGGGTCAGCCCCAGCATTTT

abundance: .
d_gene: .
v_gene: TRBV5-8
j_gene: TRBJ2-7
CDR3aa: CASSRAAMTSYEQYF
CDR3nt: TGTGCCAGCAGCCGTGCGGCTATGACCTCCTACGAGCAGTACTTC

abundance: .
d_gene: .
v_gene: TRBV28
j_gene: TRBJ1-3
CDR3aa: CASSFQGLSGNTIYF
CDR3nt: TGTGCCAGCAGTTTCCAGGGACTCTCTGGAAACACCATATATTTT

abundance: .
d_gene: TRBD2
v_gene: TRBV18
j_gene: TRBJ2-1
CDR3aa: CASSLAGGQNEQFF
CDR3nt: TGTGCCAGCTCACTGGCGGGGGGGCAGAATGAGCAGTTCTTC

abundance: .
d_gene: .
v_gene: TRBV6-2/TRBV6-3
j_gene: TRBJ1-6
CDR3aa: CASSYDVGGYSPLHF
CDR3nt: TGTGCCAGCAGTTACGACGTCGGGGGATATTCACCCCTCCACTTT

abundance: .
d_gene: TRBD2
v_gene: TRBV19
j_gene: TRBJ2-2
CDR3aa: CARLAGGPIGELFF
CDR3nt: TGTGCCAGACTAGCGGGGGGGCCAATCGGGGAGCTGTTTTTT

abundance: .
d_gene: .
v_gene: TRBV7-9
j_gene: TRBJ2-2
CDR3aa: CASSFTTEPGELFF
CDR3nt: TGTGCCAGCAGCTTTACGACAGAACCCGGGGAGCTGTTTTTT

abundance: .
d_gene: TRBD1
v_gene: TRBV7-3
j_gene: TRBJ1-1
CDR3aa: CASSLKGTGDQNTEAFF
CDR3nt: TGTGCCAGCAGCTTAAAGGGGACAGGGGACCAGAACACTGAAGCTTTCTTT

abundance: .
d_gene: TRBD1
v_gene: TRBV4-3
j_gene: TRBJ1-1
CDR3aa: CASSQESIPGGTEAFF
CDR3nt: TGCGCCAGCAGCCAAGAGTCCATTCCAGGGGGCACTGAAGCTTTCTTT

abundance: .
d_gene: .
v_gene: TRBV28
j_gene: TRBJ1-2
CDR3aa: CASSKTGKGGYTF
CDR3nt: TGTGCCAGCAGTAAGACAGGTAAAGGAGGCTACACCTTC

abundance: medium-sized
d_gene: TRBD2
v_gene: TRBV11-2
j_gene: TRBJ2-4
CDR3aa: CASSLDRGRAQNIQYF
CDR3nt: TGTGCCAGCAGCTTAGATCGCGGGAGGGCCCAGAACATTCAGTACTTC

abundance: .
d_gene: .
v_gene: TRBV6-2/TRBV6-3
j_gene: TRBJ2-5
CDR3aa: CASSSTGTQGETQYF
CDR3nt: TGTGCCAGCAGTTCCACCGGGACTCAAGGAGAGACCCAGTACTTC

abundance: .
d_gene: TRBD1
v_gene: TRBV10-3
j_gene: TRBJ1-2
CDR3aa: CAISDSGQIYGYTF
CDR3nt: TGTGCCATCAGTGACTCGGGACAGATATATGGCTACACCTTC

abundance: few
d_gene: TRBD1
v_gene: TRBV24-1
j_gene: TRBJ2-5
CDR3aa: CATSDPGQGQETQYF
CDR3nt: TGTGCCACCAGTGACCCGGGACAGGGCCAAGAGACCCAGTACTTC

abundance: .
d_gene: .
v_gene: TRBV3-1/TRBV3-2
j_gene: TRBJ1-3
CDR3aa: CASMGAWGNTIYF
CDR3nt: TGTGCCAGCATGGGGGCCTGGGGAAACACCATATATTTT

abundance: .
d_gene: .
v_gene: TRBV20-1
j_gene: TRBJ1-4
CDR3aa: CSAPIIEKLFF
CDR3nt: TGCAGTGCTCCTATAATTGAAAAACTGTTTTTT

abundance: .
d_gene: TRBD1
v_gene: TRBV7-2
j_gene: TRBJ2-4
CDR3aa: CASSTDRVKNIQYF
CDR3nt: TGTGCCAGCAGTACGGACAGGGTCAAAAACATTCAGTACTTC

abundance: .
d_gene: .
v_gene: TRBV7-3
j_gene: TRBJ2-2
CDR3aa: CASSLTARRDTGELFF
CDR3nt: TGTGCCAGCAGCTTAACGGCGCGGCGTGACACCGGGGAGCTGTTTTTT

abundance: .
d_gene: .
v_gene: TRBV5-1
j_gene: TRBJ2-7
CDR3aa: CASSDHGGSYEQYF
CDR3nt: TGCGCCAGCAGCGATCACGGGGGCTCCTACGAGCAGTACTTC

abundance: .
d_gene: TRBD1
v_gene: TRBV6-5
j_gene: TRBJ2-1
CDR3aa: CASSYTPGTGTNEQFF
CDR3nt: TGTGCCAGCAGTTACACACCCGGGACAGGGACCAATGAGCAGTTCTTC

abundance: .
d_gene: .
v_gene: TRBV6-6
j_gene: TRBJ1-1
CDR3aa: CASSYPQGMTEAFF
CDR3nt: TGTGCCAGCAGTTACCCCCAGGGGATGACTGAAGCTTTCTTT

abundance: .
d_gene: .
v_gene: TRBV29-1
j_gene: TRBJ2-7
CDR3aa: CSVRQTYEQYF
CDR3nt: TGCAGCGTTAGACAGACCTACGAGCAGTACTTC

abundance: few
d_gene: .
v_gene: TRBV5-1
j_gene: TRBJ2-3
CDR3aa: CASSPFTSPPDTQYF
CDR3nt: TGCGCCAGCAGCCCATTTACTAGTCCCCCAGATACGCAGTATTTT

abundance: .
d_gene: .
v_gene: TRBV21-1
j_gene: TRBJ2-3
CDR3aa: CASSKAGTGPTDTQYF
CDR3nt: TGTGCCAGCAGCAAAGCCGGGACAGGACCCACAGATACGCAGTATTTT

abundance: .
d_gene: TRBD2
v_gene: TRBV2
j_gene: TRBJ2-3
CDR3aa: CASDRLAGDTQYF
CDR3nt: TGTGCCAGCGACCGACTAGCGGGAGATACGCAGTATTTT

abundance: .
d_gene: TRBD2
v_gene: TRBV2
j_gene: TRBJ2-4
CDR3aa: CASTPAGGPAKNIQYF
CDR3nt: TGTGCCAGCACCCCAGCGGGAGGGCCGGCCAAAAACATTCAGTACTTC

abundance: .
d_gene: TRBD2
v_gene: TRBV28
j_gene: TRBJ2-5
CDR3aa: CASKSVFGAGGTETQYF
CDR3nt: TGTGCCAGCAAATCAGTCTTCGGCGCGGGAGGAACGGAGACCCAGTACTTC

abundance: .
d_gene: .
v_gene: TRBV27
j_gene: TRBJ1-2
CDR3aa: CASSLYPARNPGGYTF
CDR3nt: TGTGCCAGCAGTTTATACCCGGCCAGGAACCCGGGGGGCTACACCTTC

abundance: .
d_gene: .
v_gene: TRBV21-1
j_gene: TRBJ2-5
CDR3aa: CASSKGAGGQETQYF
CDR3nt: TGTGCCAGCAGCAAAGGTGCCGGGGGCCAAGAGACCCAGTACTTC

abundance: .
d_gene: .
v_gene: TRBV6-6
j_gene: TRBJ1-5
CDR3aa: CASSLLGGARSNQPQHF
CDR3nt: TGTGCCAGCAGTCTCCTGGGGGGGGCGCGGAGCAATCAGCCCCAGCATTTT

abundance: .
d_gene: .
v_gene: TRBV7-9
j_gene: TRBJ2-7
CDR3aa: CASSLEGGRYEQYF
CDR3nt: TGTGCCAGCAGCTTAGAGGGGGGGAGGTACGAGCAGTACTTC

abundance: .
d_gene: .
v_gene: TRBV7-2
j_gene: TRBJ2-5
CDR3aa: CASSLVGGPQETQYF
CDR3nt: TGTGCCAGCAGCTTAGTGGGCGGGCCTCAAGAGACCCAGTACTTC

abundance: .
d_gene: .
v_gene: TRBV6-4
j_gene: TRBJ1-2
CDR3aa: CASSDSTGTTGGYTF
CDR3nt: TGTGCCAGCAGTGACTCGACAGGAACAACAGGCGGCTACACCTTC

abundance: few
d_gene: TRBD1
v_gene: TRBV12-3/TRBV12-4
j_gene: TRBJ1-1
CDR3aa: CASSRQGNAEAFF
CDR3nt: TGTGCCAGCAGCCGACAGGGGAACGCTGAAGCTTTCTTT

abundance: .
d_gene: .
v_gene: TRBV4-1
j_gene: TRBJ2-1
CDR3aa: CASSLVPGTASSYNEQFF
CDR3nt: TGCGCCAGCAGCCTGGTACCAGGGACTGCTAGCTCCTACAATGAGCAGTTCTTC

abundance: once
d_gene: .
v_gene: TRBV15
j_gene: TRBJ2-7
CDR3aa: CATSRDSGYEQYF
CDR3nt: TGTGCCACCAGCAGAGATTCGGGGTACGAGCAGTACTTC

abundance: few
d_gene: TRBD2
v_gene: TRBV19
j_gene: TRBJ2-1
CDR3aa: CASRLAGGNEQFF
CDR3nt: TGTGCCAGTCGGCTAGCGGGAGGCAATGAGCAGTTCTTC

abundance: .
d_gene: .
v_gene: TRBV5-1
j_gene: TRBJ2-5
CDR3aa: CASKNSLAGETQYF
CDR3nt: TGCGCCAGCAAGAATTCCCTAGCAGGAGAGACCCAGTACTTC

abundance: .
d_gene: TRBD1
v_gene: TRBV7-9
j_gene: TRBJ1-2
CDR3aa: CASSKGQGAHYGYTF
CDR3nt: TGTGCCAGCAGTAAGGGACAGGGGGCGCACTATGGCTACACCTTC

abundance: .
d_gene: TRBD2
v_gene: TRBV7-3
j_gene: TRBJ2-3
CDR3aa: CASSLSGGHTDTQYF
CDR3nt: TGTGCCAGCAGCTTAAGCGGGGGGCACACAGATACGCAGTATTTT

abundance: .
d_gene: TRBD1
v_gene: TRBV19
j_gene: TRBJ1-1
CDR3aa: CASSGRDSTFEAFF
CDR3nt: TGTGCCAGTAGTGGAAGGGACAGTACATTTGAAGCTTTCTTT

abundance: few
d_gene: .
v_gene: TRBV27
j_gene: TRBJ2-1
CDR3aa: CASTNTATSYNEQFF
CDR3nt: TGTGCCAGCACCAACACAGCAACCTCTTACAATGAGCAGTTCTTC

abundance: .
d_gene: .
v_gene: TRBV5-8
j_gene: TRBJ1-5
CDR3aa: CASSLGLGPQHF
CDR3nt: TGTGCCAGCAGCTTAGGACTGGGGCCCCAGCATTTT

abundance: .
d_gene: .
v_gene: TRBV10-2
j_gene: TRBJ2-2
CDR3aa: CASSETSTGELFF
CDR3nt: TGCGCCAGCAGTGAGACTTCGACCGGGGAGCTGTTTTTT

abundance: .
d_gene: TRBD2
v_gene: TRBV9
j_gene: TRBJ2-1
CDR3aa: CASSLPGGTTHNEQFF
CDR3nt: TGTGCCAGCAGCCTCCCAGGAGGGACTACCCACAATGAGCAGTTCTTC

abundance: .
d_gene: .
v_gene: TRBV30
j_gene: TRBJ1-5
CDR3aa: CASLGSQPQHF
CDR3nt: TGTGCCTCCCTGGGTAGCCAGCCCCAGCATTTT

abundance: .
d_gene: TRBD1
v_gene: TRBV27
j_gene: TRBJ2-7
CDR3aa: CASSLLGTGGEQYF
CDR3nt: TGTGCCAGCAGTTTACTCGGGACAGGGGGCGAGCAGTACTTC

abundance: .
d_gene: TRBD1
v_gene: TRBV28
j_gene: TRBJ1-4
CDR3aa: CASSPPRQGIATNEKLFF
CDR3nt: TGTGCCAGCAGTCCTCCCCGACAGGGGATCGCAACTAATGAAAAACTGTTTTTT

abundance: .
d_gene: TRBD1
v_gene: TRBV4-3
j_gene: TRBJ1-5
CDR3aa: CASSQDRNQPQHF
CDR3nt: TGCGCCAGCAGCCAGGACAGGAATCAGCCCCAGCATTTT

abundance: .
d_gene: .
v_gene: TRBV5-1
j_gene: TRBJ1-1
CDR3aa: CASSETVLNTEAFF
CDR3nt: TGCGCCAGCAGCGAGACAGTGCTGAACACTGAAGCTTTCTTT

abundance: .
d_gene: TRBD1
v_gene: TRBV7-9
j_gene: TRBJ1-1
CDR3aa: CASSTQGAITEAFF
CDR3nt: TGTGCCAGCAGCACACAGGGGGCCATCACTGAAGCTTTCTTT